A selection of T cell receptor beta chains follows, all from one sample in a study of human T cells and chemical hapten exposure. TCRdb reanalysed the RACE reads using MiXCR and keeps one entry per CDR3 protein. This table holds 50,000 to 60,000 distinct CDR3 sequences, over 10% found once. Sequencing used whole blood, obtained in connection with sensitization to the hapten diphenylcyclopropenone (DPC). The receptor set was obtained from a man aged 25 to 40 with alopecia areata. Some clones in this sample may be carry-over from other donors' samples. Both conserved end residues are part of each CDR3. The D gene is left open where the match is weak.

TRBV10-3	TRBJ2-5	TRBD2	CAISESQAGTQETQYF
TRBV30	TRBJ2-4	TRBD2	CAWSAGGRDIQYF
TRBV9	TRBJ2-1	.	CASSVAGGLYNEQFF
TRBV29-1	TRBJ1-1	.	CSAGQGGGTEAFF
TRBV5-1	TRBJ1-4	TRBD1	CASSLGSGGVEKLFF
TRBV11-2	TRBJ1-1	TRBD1	CASSFQGGGYTEAFF
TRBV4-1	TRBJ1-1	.	CASSQDKNTEAFF
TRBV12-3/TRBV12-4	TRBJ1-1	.	CASSPQNTEAFF
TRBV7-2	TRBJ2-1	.	CASSLVNEQFF
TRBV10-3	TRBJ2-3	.	CAISGSGAADTQYF
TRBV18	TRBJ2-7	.	CASSQQGLGGEQYF
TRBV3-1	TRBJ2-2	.	CASSLRELARELFF
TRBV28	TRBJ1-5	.	CASRTGGFSNQPQHF
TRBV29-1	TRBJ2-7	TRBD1	CGVGTGASYEQYF
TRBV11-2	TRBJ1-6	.	CASSLFNSPLHF
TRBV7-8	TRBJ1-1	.	CASSPRPMNTEAFF
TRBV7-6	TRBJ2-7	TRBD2	CASSSGTSVYEQYF
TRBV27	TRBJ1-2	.	CASSSNRAGYTF
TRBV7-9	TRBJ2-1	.	CASQLYNEQFF
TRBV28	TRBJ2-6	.	CASSFSGANVLTF
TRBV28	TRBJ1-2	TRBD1	CASSITGTGDGYTF
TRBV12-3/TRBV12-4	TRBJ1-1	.	CASGLETEAFF
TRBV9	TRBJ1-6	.	CASSVEKGWNSPLHF
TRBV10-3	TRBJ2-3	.	CAISESKRGRADTQYF
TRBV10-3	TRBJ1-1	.	CAIRSQGEAFF
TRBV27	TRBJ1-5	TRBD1	CASSPLGQGDHQPQHF
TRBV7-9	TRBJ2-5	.	CASRPGGDETQYF
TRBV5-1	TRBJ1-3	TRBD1	CASSSGSTGSGNTIYF
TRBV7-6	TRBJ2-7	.	CASGLSYEQYF
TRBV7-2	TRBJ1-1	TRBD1	CASSLAAGGVEAFF
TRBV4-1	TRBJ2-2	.	CASSQEETGELFF
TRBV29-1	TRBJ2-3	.	CSVDPQSTDTQYF
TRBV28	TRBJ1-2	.	CASRQGRRSYTF
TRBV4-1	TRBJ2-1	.	CASSQVSGMGEQFF
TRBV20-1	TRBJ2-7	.	CSAGSGTSFYEQYF
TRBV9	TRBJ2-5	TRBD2	CASGGEETQYF
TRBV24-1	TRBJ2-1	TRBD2	CATSDMSGGDTYSYNEQFF
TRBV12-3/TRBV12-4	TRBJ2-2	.	CASSFSAGGTGELFF
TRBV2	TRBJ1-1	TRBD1	CAGRQGYTEAFF
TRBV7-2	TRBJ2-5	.	CASSRQETQYF
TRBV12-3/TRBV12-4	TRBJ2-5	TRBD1	CASRKRDSYQETQYF
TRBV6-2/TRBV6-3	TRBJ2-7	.	CASSFRVGEQYF
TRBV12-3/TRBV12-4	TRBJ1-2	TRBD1	CACKETGGASGYTF
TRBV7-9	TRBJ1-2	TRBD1	CASSLRRTGGGGYTF
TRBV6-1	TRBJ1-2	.	CASSEGAGDPYGYTF
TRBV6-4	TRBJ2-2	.	CASSGAEDTGELFF
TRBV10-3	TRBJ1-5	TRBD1	CAISARQGGNQPQHF
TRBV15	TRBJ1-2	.	CATSRDSVYGYTF
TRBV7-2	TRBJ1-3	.	CASSWRDSGNTIYF
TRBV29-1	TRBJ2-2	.	CSVSYGRVATGELFF
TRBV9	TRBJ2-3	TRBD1	CASSPWTGDGTQYF
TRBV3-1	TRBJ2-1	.	CASSQVLVNNEQFF
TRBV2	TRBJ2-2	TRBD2	CASSERRGGTGELFF
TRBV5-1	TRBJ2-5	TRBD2	CASSRRGGGAEETQYF
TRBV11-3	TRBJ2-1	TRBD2	CASSRASGGADEQFF
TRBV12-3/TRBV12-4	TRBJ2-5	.	CASSPGHIQETQYF
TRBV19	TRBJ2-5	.	CASQGGFQETQYF